Described below is a single T cell receptor (beta chain) sequence and its context. Profiled with immunoSEQ multiplex PCR; TCRdb holds only in-frame clones, not every one. The sample lists fewer than 120,000 clones, approximately 94% occurring once. The data belong to a study of T cell responses to AZD1222 COVID-19 vaccine. This TCR derives from an adult who received the AZD1222 COVID-19 vaccine. Sequenced material: peripheral blood, taken 28 days after the second AZD1222 dose.

The CDR3 sequence: CASSPAGQEKLFF. The CDR3 bases are TGTGCCAGCAGCCCAGCAGGCCAAGAAAAACTGTTTTTT. This chain links TRBV9 with TRBJ1-4; D unresolved. Trimming stripped 4 bases from V and 8 bases from J, with 12 bases between. The CDR3 has 13 amino acids. CDR1 and CDR2 (germline): SGDLS, YYNGEE.